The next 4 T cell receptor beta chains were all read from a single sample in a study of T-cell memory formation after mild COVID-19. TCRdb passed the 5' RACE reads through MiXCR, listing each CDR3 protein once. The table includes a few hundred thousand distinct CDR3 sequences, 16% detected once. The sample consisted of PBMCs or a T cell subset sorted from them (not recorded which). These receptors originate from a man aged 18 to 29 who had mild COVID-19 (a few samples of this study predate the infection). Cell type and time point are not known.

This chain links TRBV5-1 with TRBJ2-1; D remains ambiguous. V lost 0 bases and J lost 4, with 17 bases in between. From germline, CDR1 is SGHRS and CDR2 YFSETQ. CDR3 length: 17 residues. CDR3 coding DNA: TGCGCCAGCAGCTTGGGAATTCTGGCGGTAGATTACAATGAGCAGTTCTTC. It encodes CASSLGILAVDYNEQFF.

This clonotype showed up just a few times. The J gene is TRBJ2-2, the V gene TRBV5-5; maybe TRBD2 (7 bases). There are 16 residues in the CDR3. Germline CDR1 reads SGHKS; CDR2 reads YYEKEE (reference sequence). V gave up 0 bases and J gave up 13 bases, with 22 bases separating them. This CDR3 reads CASSLGADIGGRVLFF. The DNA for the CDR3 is TGTGCCAGCAGCTTGGGAGCGGACATAGGGGGGAGGGTGCTGTTTTTT.

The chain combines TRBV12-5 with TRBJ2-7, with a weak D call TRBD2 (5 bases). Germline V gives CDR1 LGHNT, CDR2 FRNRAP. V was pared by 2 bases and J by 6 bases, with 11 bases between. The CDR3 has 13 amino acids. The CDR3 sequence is CASGLSGSSEQYF. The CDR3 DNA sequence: TGTGCTAGTGGTTTGAGCGGTAGTTCCGAGCAGTACTTC.

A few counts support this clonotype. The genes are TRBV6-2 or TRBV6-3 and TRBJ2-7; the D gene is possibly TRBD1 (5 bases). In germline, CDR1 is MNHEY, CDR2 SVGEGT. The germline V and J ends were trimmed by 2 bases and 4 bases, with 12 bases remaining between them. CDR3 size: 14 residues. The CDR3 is CASSYDDRSYEQYF. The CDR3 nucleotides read TGTGCCAGCAGTTACGACGACAGATCATACGAGCAGTACTTC.